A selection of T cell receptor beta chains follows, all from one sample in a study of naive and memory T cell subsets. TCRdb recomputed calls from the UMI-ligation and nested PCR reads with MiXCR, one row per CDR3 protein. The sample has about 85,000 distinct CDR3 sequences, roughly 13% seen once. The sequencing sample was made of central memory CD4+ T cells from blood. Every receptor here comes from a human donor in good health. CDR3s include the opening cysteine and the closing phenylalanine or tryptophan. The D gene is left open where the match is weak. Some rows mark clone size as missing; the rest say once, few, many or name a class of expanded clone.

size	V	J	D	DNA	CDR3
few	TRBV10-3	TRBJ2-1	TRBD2	TGTGCCATCAAGGCGGTTGGGGCGGGAGGGCCCAATGAGCAGTTCTTC	CAIKAVGAGGPNEQFF
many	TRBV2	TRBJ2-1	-	TGTGCCAGCACCACAACACTGCTGAGCTCCTACAATGAGCAGTTCTTC	CASTTTLLSSYNEQFF
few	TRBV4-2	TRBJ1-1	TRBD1	TGTGCCAGCAGCCAACTCCGGGACAGGGTAATCACTGAAGCTTTCTTT	CASSQLRDRVITEAFF
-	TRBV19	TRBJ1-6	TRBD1	TGTGCCAGTAGCCGGGACAGGCCCTCCACCGATTCACCCCTCCACTTT	CASSRDRPSTDSPLHF
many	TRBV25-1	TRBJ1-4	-	TGTGCCAGTCATAGGGGGGGCGAAAAACTGTTTTTT	CASHRGGEKLFF
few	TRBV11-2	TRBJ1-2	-	TGTGCCAGCAGCTCCAACAGAAATACCTATGGCTACACCTTC	CASSSNRNTYGYTF
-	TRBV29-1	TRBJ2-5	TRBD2	TGCAGCGCCTCCAACCCTGGGGGGGGGGGAGGAGAGACCCAGTACTTC	CSASNPGGGGGETQYF
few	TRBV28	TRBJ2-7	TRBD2	TGTGCCAGCAGTCCCCCGGGACTAGTGGCGGGCGAGCAGTACTTC	CASSPPGLVAGEQYF
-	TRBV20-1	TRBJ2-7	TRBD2	TGCAGTGCTAGAGATATGACTAGCGGGAGAGGGGGGACCTACGAGCAGTACTTC	CSARDMTSGRGGTYEQYF
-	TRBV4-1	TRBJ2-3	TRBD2	TGCGCCAGCAGCACGGTGTCTAGCGGGAGTTCAGATACGCAGTATTTT	CASSTVSSGSSDTQYF
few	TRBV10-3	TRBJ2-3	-	TGTGCCATCAGTGAGTCCAGGCGGAGGGGCCCAGATACGCAGTATTTT	CAISESRRRGPDTQYF
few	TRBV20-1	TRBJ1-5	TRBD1	TGCAGTGCAGATTTAGGACAGGGGGTAAATCAGCCCCAGCATTTT	CSADLGQGVNQPQHF
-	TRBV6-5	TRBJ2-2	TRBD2	TGTGCCAGCAGTTACACCCCGCGCGGGAGTGTCACCGGGGAGCTGTTTTTT	CASSYTPRGSVTGELFF
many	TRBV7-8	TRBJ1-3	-	TGTGCCAGCAGCTGGAGGGGTCTCTCCGGAAACACCATATATTTT	CASSWRGLSGNTIYF
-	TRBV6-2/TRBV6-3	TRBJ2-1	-	TGTGCCAGCAGTACGCGAGGAGATGAGCAGTTCTTC	CASSTRGDEQFF
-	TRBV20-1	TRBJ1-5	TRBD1	TGCAGTGCTCAGGGACAGGTAATCAATCAGCCCCAGCATTTT	CSAQGQVINQPQHF
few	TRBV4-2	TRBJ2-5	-	TGTGCCAGCAGCCGATATCCCGGGACATCCCAAGAGACCCAGTACTTC	CASSRYPGTSQETQYF
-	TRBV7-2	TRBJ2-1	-	TGTGCCAGCAGCATATTAGACAATGAGCAGTTCTTC	CASSILDNEQFF
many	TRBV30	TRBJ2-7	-	TGTGCCTGGACTAGGAGCTCCTACGAGCAGTACTTC	CAWTRSSYEQYF
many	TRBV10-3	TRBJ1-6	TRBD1	TGTGCCATCAGGGGGACAGAGAATTCACCCCTCCACTTT	CAIRGTENSPLHF
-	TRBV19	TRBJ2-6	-	TGTGCCAGTGCTCAGAGTACATCCTCTGGGGCCAACGTCCTGACTTTC	CASAQSTSSGANVLTF
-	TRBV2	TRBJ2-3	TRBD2	TGTGCCAGCAGTTATGGACTAGCAGCAGATACGCAGTATTTT	CASSYGLAADTQYF
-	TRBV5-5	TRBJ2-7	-	TGTGCCAGCAGCCCCATTTCCCTGGGAAGCTCCTACGAGCAGTACTTC	CASSPISLGSSYEQYF
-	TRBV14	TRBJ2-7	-	TGTGCCAGCAGCCTCTCCGGGCCCTACGAGCAGTACTTC	CASSLSGPYEQYF
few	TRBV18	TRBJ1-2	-	TGTGCCAGCTCACCACTCAGCGGGGGTTCCGATGGCTACACCTTC	CASSPLSGGSDGYTF
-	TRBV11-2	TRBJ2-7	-	TGTGCCAGCAGCCCGAGCCCAGACAGGCGGGAGCAGTACTTC	CASSPSPDRREQYF
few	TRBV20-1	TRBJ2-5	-	TGCAGTGCTAGAGATATGGACAAAGAGACCCAGTACTTC	CSARDMDKETQYF
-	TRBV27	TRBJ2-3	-	TGTGCCAGCAGAGTTTTCCGGCACATGACAGATACGCAGTATTTT	CASRVFRHMTDTQYF
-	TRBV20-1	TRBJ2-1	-	TGCAGTGCTAGGCATCGGGACACGTACAATGAGCAGTTCTTC	CSARHRDTYNEQFF
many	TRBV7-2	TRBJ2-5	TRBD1	TGTGCCAGCAGCTTCGCGGGGGACAGGGGAGAGACCCAGTACTTC	CASSFAGDRGETQYF
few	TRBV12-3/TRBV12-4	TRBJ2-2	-	TGTGCCAGCCGACCCACTGGAATCGGGGAGCTGTTTTTT	CASRPTGIGELFF
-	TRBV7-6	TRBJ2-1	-	TGTGCCAGCAGCTTAGGTTGGGGGTCGGATGAGCAGTTCTTC	CASSLGWGSDEQFF
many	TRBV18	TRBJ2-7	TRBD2	TGTGCCAGCTCGCCAGACCTTGGTAGCGGGTATTCCTACGAGCAGTACTTC	CASSPDLGSGYSYEQYF
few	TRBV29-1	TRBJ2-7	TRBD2	TGCAGCGTAAGCAGACTAGCGGGCGGGAACTCCTACGAGCAGTACTTC	CSVSRLAGGNSYEQYF
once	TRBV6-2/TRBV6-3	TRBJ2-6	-	TGTGCCAGCAGTTACTGGGGGGCTGGGGCCAACGTCCTGACTTTC	CASSYWGAGANVLTF
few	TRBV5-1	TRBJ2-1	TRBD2	TGCGCCAGCAGCTTGGAGGGATGGCTAGCGGGTAATGAGCAGTTCTTC	CASSLEGWLAGNEQFF
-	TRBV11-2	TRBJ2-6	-	TGTGCCAGCAGCTTATTGGGGAGCGCTGGGGCCAACGTCCTGACTTTC	CASSLLGSAGANVLTF
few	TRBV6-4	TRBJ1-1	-	TGTGCCAGCAGTGAATTGTGGAGCAGCACTGAAGCTTTCTTT	CASSELWSSTEAFF
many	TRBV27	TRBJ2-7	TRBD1	TGTGCCAGCAGAATGACAGGGGAGAGGGAGCAGTACTTC	CASRMTGEREQYF
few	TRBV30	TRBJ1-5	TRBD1	TGTGCCTGGAGTAAAAGGACAGGGAGTCAGCCCCAGCATTTT	CAWSKRTGSQPQHF
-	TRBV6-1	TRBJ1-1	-	TGTGCCAGCACGGGTAGGGGATATACTGAAGCTTTCTTT	CASTGRGYTEAFF
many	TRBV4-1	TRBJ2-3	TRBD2	TGCGCCAGCAGCCAAATAGTGGGACTAGCGGGAGCCTTAGCAGATACGCAGTATTTT	CASSQIVGLAGALADTQYF
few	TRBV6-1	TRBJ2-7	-	TGTGCCAGCAGTGAAGCCCCTCTAGGGGGCTACGAGCAGTACTTC	CASSEAPLGGYEQYF
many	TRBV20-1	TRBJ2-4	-	TGCAGTGCTTGGGACACCGAGAAAAACATTCAGTACTTC	CSAWDTEKNIQYF
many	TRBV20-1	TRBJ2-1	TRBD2	TGCAGTGCTAGGGGGACTAGCGGGAGCAATGAGCAGTTCTTC	CSARGTSGSNEQFF
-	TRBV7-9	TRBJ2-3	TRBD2	TGTGCCAGCAGCTTGATCAAGGGACTAGCGGGAGTAAATACGCAGTATTTT	CASSLIKGLAGVNTQYF
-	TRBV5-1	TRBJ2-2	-	TGCGCCAGCAGCTCTCAAGGGGCAGGGCGAACCGGGGAGCTGTTTTTT	CASSSQGAGRTGELFF
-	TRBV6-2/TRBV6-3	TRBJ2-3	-	TGTGCCACGGAACCGGGACACTTACCTGGTCGACCCAACACAGATACGCAGTATTTT	CATEPGHLPGRPNTDTQYF
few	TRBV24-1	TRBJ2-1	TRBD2	TGTGCCACCAGGGGCGGGGGGATCTACAATGAGCAGTTCTTC	CATRGGGIYNEQFF
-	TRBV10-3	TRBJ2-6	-	TGTGCCATCAGTGAGTCCAGGGGCCTGACTGGGGCCAACGTCCTGACTTTC	CAISESRGLTGANVLTF
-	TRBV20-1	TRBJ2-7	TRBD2	TGCAGTGCTGACGACTCAATCAGACTAGCGGGAGGTCGCGAGCAGTACTTC	CSADDSIRLAGGREQYF
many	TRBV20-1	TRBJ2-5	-	TGCAGTGCTAGTAGCGGACAAGAGACCCAGTACTTC	CSASSGQETQYF
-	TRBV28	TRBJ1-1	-	TGTGCCAGCAGTTTAGGCGGGACACCCACTGAAGCTTTCTTT	CASSLGGTPTEAFF
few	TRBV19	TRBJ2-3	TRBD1	TGTGCCACCTCTGGACAGGTTCGAACAGATACGCAGTATTTT	CATSGQVRTDTQYF